This record covers a single T cell receptor beta chain. Its cognate antigen is unknown. This specimen belongs to a study of CD4 T cells in relation to SARS-CoV-2 and coronaviruses. Overall study context: TCR beta CDR3s were sequenced after roughly ten-day antigen culture of PBMCs.

The assay was immunoSEQ multiplex PCR, and TCRdb's table has in-frame clones only and misses some. The profile shows some 45,000 clones, roughly four fifths of them singletons. V lost 0 bases and J lost 5, with 13 bases in between. Germline V CDR1 and CDR2: MNHEY, SVGAGI. The CDR3 has 15 amino acids. Specimen: naive CD4+ T cells from PBMCs, cultured in vitro. Indicated subset: naive CD4+ T cells isolated by negative enrichment. This TCR was recovered from an adult with COVID-19. The chain has TRBV6-5 and TRBJ2-5; D ambiguous. CDR3: CASSYSGPVRETQYF. Written as DNA, the CDR3 is TGTGCCAGCAGTTACTCTGGGCCGGTGCGGGAGACCCAGTACTTC.